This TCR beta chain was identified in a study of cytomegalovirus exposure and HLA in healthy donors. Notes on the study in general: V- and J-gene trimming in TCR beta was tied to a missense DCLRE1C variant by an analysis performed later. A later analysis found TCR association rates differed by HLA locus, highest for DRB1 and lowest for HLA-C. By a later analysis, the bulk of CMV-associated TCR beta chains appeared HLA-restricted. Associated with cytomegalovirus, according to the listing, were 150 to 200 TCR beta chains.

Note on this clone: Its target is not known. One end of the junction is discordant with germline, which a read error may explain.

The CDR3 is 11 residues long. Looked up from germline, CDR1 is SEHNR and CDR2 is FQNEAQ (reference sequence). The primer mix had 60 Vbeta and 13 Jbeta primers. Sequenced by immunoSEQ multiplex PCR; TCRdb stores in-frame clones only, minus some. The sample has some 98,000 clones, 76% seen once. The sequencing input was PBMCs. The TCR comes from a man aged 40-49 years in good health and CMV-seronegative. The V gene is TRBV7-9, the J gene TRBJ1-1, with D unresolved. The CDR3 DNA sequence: TGTTCCAGCAGCCCAAACACTGAAGCTTTCTTT. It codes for CSSSPNTEAFF. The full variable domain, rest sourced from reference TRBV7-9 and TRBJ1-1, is DTGVSQNPRHKITKRGQNVTFRCDPISEHNRLYWYRQTLGQGPEFLTYFQNEAQLEKSRLLSDRFSAERPKGSFSTLEIQRTEQGDSAMYLCSSSPNTEAFFGQGTRLTVV.